The rows below give T cell receptor beta chains drawn from one sample of a study of blood T cell repertoires in COVID-19. Sequenced by immunoSEQ multiplex PCR; TCRdb stores in-frame clones only, minus some. The sample carries over 300,000 clones, over 70% recorded once. Sequenced sample: peripheral blood. All receptors derive from a woman in her forties or fifties with acute or convalescent COVID-19. The CDR3 runs from the conserved cysteine through the conserved F or W. Fields, in order: D gene, J gene, V gene, clone size, CDR3 protein, CDR3 DNA. D genes are given only for firm matches. A clone size is listed for some rows: how often the clone was seen (once, few, many), or a class if it is expanded.

D gene: .; J gene: TRBJ2-2; V gene: TRBV7-9; clone size: .; CDR3 protein: CASRRLGIGELFF; CDR3 DNA: TGTGCCAGCAGGCGACTAGGGATCGGGGAGCTGTTTTTT
D gene: TRBD2; J gene: TRBJ2-3; V gene: TRBV5-1; clone size: .; CDR3 protein: CASSPTSGGYTDTQYF; CDR3 DNA: TGCGCCAGCAGCCCGACTAGCGGGGGATACACAGATACGCAGTATTTT
D gene: TRBD1; J gene: TRBJ1-5; V gene: TRBV19; clone size: .; CDR3 protein: CASSAGGLYQPQHF; CDR3 DNA: TGTGCCAGTAGTGCAGGGGGATTGTATCAGCCCCAGCATTTT
D gene: .; J gene: TRBJ1-6; V gene: TRBV7-9; clone size: .; CDR3 protein: CASSLRQDNSPLHF; CDR3 DNA: TGTGCCAGCAGCTTAAGACAGGACAATTCACCCCTCCACTTT
D gene: TRBD1; J gene: TRBJ2-1; V gene: TRBV18; clone size: .; CDR3 protein: CASSPMTGGYEQFF; CDR3 DNA: TGTGCCAGCTCACCAATGACAGGGGGGTATGAGCAGTTCTTC
D gene: .; J gene: TRBJ2-5; V gene: TRBV2; clone size: .; CDR3 protein: CASTPLAQETQYF; CDR3 DNA: TGTGCCAGCACCCCTCTAGCCCAAGAGACCCAGTACTTC
D gene: .; J gene: TRBJ2-2; V gene: TRBV7-2; clone size: .; CDR3 protein: CASSGQGFTGELFF; CDR3 DNA: TGTGCCAGCAGCGGTCAGGGGTTTACCGGGGAGCTGTTTTTT
D gene: .; J gene: TRBJ2-4; V gene: TRBV12-3/TRBV12-4; clone size: .; CDR3 protein: CASRSGANIQYF; CDR3 DNA: TGTGCCAGCAGGTCAGGGGCTAACATTCAGTACTTC
D gene: .; J gene: TRBJ2-1; V gene: TRBV27; clone size: .; CDR3 protein: CASSLYREGEQFF; CDR3 DNA: TGTGCCAGCAGTTTATACAGGGAAGGAGAGCAGTTCTTC
D gene: .; J gene: TRBJ2-1; V gene: TRBV10-3; clone size: .; CDR3 protein: CAIMGSGDNEQFF; CDR3 DNA: TGTGCCATCATGGGTTCGGGGGACAATGAGCAGTTCTTC
D gene: .; J gene: TRBJ2-1; V gene: TRBV21-1; clone size: .; CDR3 protein: CASSRTSGGANEQFF; CDR3 DNA: TGTGCCAGCAGCAGGACTAGCGGGGGGGCCAATGAGCAGTTCTTC
D gene: TRBD2; J gene: TRBJ2-7; V gene: TRBV7-2; clone size: .; CDR3 protein: CASSSGLADIYEQYF; CDR3 DNA: TGTGCCAGCAGTTCCGGACTAGCGGATATCTACGAGCAGTACTTC
D gene: TRBD1; J gene: TRBJ1-1; V gene: TRBV5-1; clone size: .; CDR3 protein: CASSFGTGSYRTEAFF; CDR3 DNA: TGCGCCAGCAGCTTCGGGACAGGGTCATATAGAACTGAAGCTTTCTTT
D gene: .; J gene: TRBJ2-1; V gene: TRBV11-2; clone size: .; CDR3 protein: CASSFSQQGDEQFF; CDR3 DNA: TGTGCCAGCAGCTTTTCCCAACAGGGCGATGAGCAGTTCTTC
D gene: .; J gene: TRBJ1-5; V gene: TRBV10-3; clone size: .; CDR3 protein: CAISTDSSNQPQHF; CDR3 DNA: TGTGCCATCAGTACTGACAGCTCCAATCAGCCCCAGCATTTT
D gene: TRBD2; J gene: TRBJ2-1; V gene: TRBV2; clone size: .; CDR3 protein: CASTKGLAGYNEQFF; CDR3 DNA: TGTGCCAGCACCAAGGGACTAGCGGGATACAATGAGCAGTTCTTC
D gene: .; J gene: TRBJ1-2; V gene: TRBV14; clone size: few; CDR3 protein: CASSPKGGHYGYTF; CDR3 DNA: TGTGCCAGCAGCCCTAAGGGGGGGCACTATGGCTACACCTTC
D gene: .; J gene: TRBJ1-2; V gene: TRBV11-3; clone size: .; CDR3 protein: CASSSKAGDGYGYTF; CDR3 DNA: TGTGCCAGCAGCTCAAAGGCAGGGGATGGCTATGGCTACACCTTC
D gene: .; J gene: TRBJ2-3; V gene: TRBV29-1; clone size: .; CDR3 protein: CSGQGTDTQYF; CDR3 DNA: TGCAGCGGACAGGGCACAGATACGCAGTATTTT
D gene: TRBD1; J gene: TRBJ1-4; V gene: TRBV5-8; clone size: .; CDR3 protein: CASRATGLSEKLFF; CDR3 DNA: TGTGCCAGCAGGGCGACAGGGCTTTCTGAAAAACTGTTTTTT
D gene: TRBD2; J gene: TRBJ2-1; V gene: TRBV27; clone size: once; CDR3 protein: CASSFLAGGPYNEQFF; CDR3 DNA: TGTGCCAGCAGTTTTCTAGCGGGGGGGCCCTACAATGAGCAGTTCTTC
D gene: .; J gene: TRBJ1-1; V gene: TRBV7-9; clone size: few; CDR3 protein: CASSSTVQGNTEAFF; CDR3 DNA: TGTGCCAGCAGCTCCACTGTACAGGGGAACACTGAAGCTTTCTTT
D gene: .; J gene: TRBJ2-7; V gene: TRBV9; clone size: once; CDR3 protein: CASSGDSEQYF; CDR3 DNA: TGTGCCAGCAGCGGCGACAGCGAGCAGTACTTC
D gene: TRBD2; J gene: TRBJ2-1; V gene: TRBV3-1/TRBV3-2; clone size: .; CDR3 protein: CASSRTSGSGNEQFF; CDR3 DNA: TGTGCCAGCAGTCGAACTAGCGGGAGTGGGAATGAGCAGTTCTTC
D gene: .; J gene: TRBJ1-2; V gene: TRBV6-5; clone size: .; CDR3 protein: CASSWGQRDGYTF; CDR3 DNA: TGTGCCAGCAGTTGGGGACAACGGGATGGCTACACCTTC
D gene: TRBD2; J gene: TRBJ2-5; V gene: TRBV19; clone size: .; CDR3 protein: CASRIGTSGDQETQYF; CDR3 DNA: TGTGCCAGTAGGATCGGGACTAGCGGGGACCAAGAGACCCAGTACTTC
D gene: .; J gene: TRBJ1-4; V gene: TRBV7-8; clone size: .; CDR3 protein: CASSLYRVNEKLFF; CDR3 DNA: TGTGCCAGCAGCCTTTACAGGGTTAATGAAAAACTGTTTTTT